Listed here are 5 T cell receptor beta chains from one sample, sequenced in a study of T cell responses to AZD1222 COVID-19 vaccine. The method was immunoSEQ multiplex PCR; TCRdb's version includes in-frame clones alone and lacks a portion of them. Of over 150,000 clones listed, approximately 94% were seen once; the top ten hold around 1.6%. The sample here was peripheral blood, taken 28 days after the second AZD1222 dose. The receptor source for this set is an adult who received the AZD1222 COVID-19 vaccine.

A remark on this clone: Its ends do not fully match the called genes, so a read error is possible. In DNA form, the CDR3 reads TGTGCCACCAGTGGGGGGAATCTGGGAGACTATGGCTACACCTTC. Translation gives CATSGGNLGDYGYTF. The J gene is TRBJ1-2, the V gene TRBV6-6; tentatively, D is TRBD1 (5 bases). CDR1 is MNHNY, CDR2 SVGAGI, per germline (reference sequence). This CDR3 has 15 amino acids.

The chain links TRBV19 to TRBJ1-5; 7 bases agree with TRBD1. Per the germline V gene, CDR1 is LNHDA and CDR2 is SQIVND (reference sequence). The trim removed 6 bases at V and 0 bases at J, leaving 5 bases unmatched. This CDR3 is built from 15 residues. The CDR3 bases are TGTGCCAGTAGCCGGGACAGTTATAGCAATCAGCCCCAGCATTTT. It codes for CASSRDSYSNQPQHF.

The chain has TRBV7-9 and TRBJ2-7, with D uncertain. The ends were cut back, 5 bases at V and 1 base at J, with 9 bases in the middle. This CDR3 has 13 amino acids. Per the germline V gene, CDR1 is SEHNR and CDR2 is FQNEAQ (reference sequence). CDR3 sequence reads: CASSRTESYEQYF. CDR3 DNA sequence: TGTGCCAGCAGCAGAACAGAATCCTACGAGCAGTACTTC. Full variable domain (missing parts from reference TRBV7-9 and TRBJ2-7): DTGVSQNPRHKITKRGQNVTFRCDPISEHNRLYWYRQTLGQGPEFLTYFQNEAQLEKSRLLSDRFSAERPKGSFSTLEIQRTEQGDSAMYLCASSRTESYEQYFGPGTRLTVT.

V is TRBV30 and J is TRBJ2-3; perhaps TRBD1 as D (5 bases). The V end lost 5 bases, the J end lost 2 bases, and 11 bases lay between the germline ends. The CDR3 has 13 residues. CDR1 GTSNPN and CDR2 SVGIG come from the germline V gene (reference sequence). CDR3 region: CAWEWGYTDTQYF. The CDR3 DNA is TGTGCCTGGGAGTGGGGCTACACAGATACGCAGTATTTT.

The chain uses TRBV28 and TRBJ2-1, with TRBD1 as a possible D gene (6 bases). The V end was cut by 3 bases, the J end by 4 bases, with 13 bases between. CDR1 is MDHEN and CDR2 is SYDVKM in the germline V gene. This CDR3 is 15 amino acids long. CDR3 sequence: CASSLVQGYYNEQFF. The DNA for the CDR3 is TGTGCCAGCAGTTTGGTCCAGGGGTATTACAATGAGCAGTTCTTC.